This T cell receptor (beta chain) originates from a study of T cell repertoires in cytomegalovirus infection. Whole-study context: It was the public TCR beta signatures that indicated both CMV infection and matching HLA type.

V was trimmed by 1 base and J by 5 bases, leaving 18 bases between them. The length of the CDR3 is 17 residues. CDR1 is SGHVS and CDR2 is FQNEAQ in the germline V gene. TCRdb reprocessed the reads via MiXCR and lists one record per CDR3 protein. The table records some 450,000 distinct CDR3 sequences, 30% to 40% of them present only once. Study-wide results and limits: Clonotype analysis showed dominance of the ex vivo response by HLA-C-restricted CMV-specific TCR beta clonotypes. Pooled public TCR beta family frequency picked out CMV carriers with the relevant HLA.

This clonotype was recorded at least ten times. Its matching antigen is unknown. This sequence was found in a human donor in good health (CMV status not recorded). Some clones in this sample may be carry-over from other donors' samples. The chain employs TRBV7-8 and TRBJ1-5; D not certain. Specimen: PBMCs. CDR3 coding DNA: TGTGCCAGCAGCTTAGGAGGACCTGGATCCAACCATCAGCCCCAGCATTTT. It codes for CASSLGGPGSNHQPQHF.